This entry concerns a single T cell receptor beta chain. Its specificity is not known. Germline V lookup: CDR1 SGHRS, CDR2 YFSETQ. The CDR3 consists of 15 residues. Trimming took off 0 bases at V and 0 bases at J, with 9 bases between the two ends. This entry is derived from a study of OX40 agonist ivuxolimab in advanced cancers. Study details: From roughly 20 to 85 years was the age range, with a mean of about 54 years, and over 80% were male.

General observations from the study: Expanded clones belonging to CD8+ T cells outnumbered, on average, those of CD4+. Clonal expansion by week 6 occurred in CD4+ and CD8+ blood T cells (at 0.1 to 3.0 mg/kg).

Assay: immunoSEQ multiplex PCR; the TCRdb copy retains only in-frame clones and omits some. The repertoire consists of 90,000 to 120,000 clones, with approximately 90% occurring once and the leading ten covering about 1.2%. Sequenced material: CD4+ or CD8+ T cells sorted from blood, taken in a trial of the OX40 agonist ivuxolimab. The sequence was obtained from an adult with an advanced solid tumor such as melanoma, head and neck, liver or kidney cancer. The chain links TRBV5-1 to TRBJ1-1; D remains unclear. CDR3 residues: CASSLAAGVNTEAFF. CDR3 bases: TGCGCCAGCAGCTTGGCGGCGGGAGTGAACACTGAAGCTTTCTTT.